These T cell receptor beta chains were read from a single sample in a study of beta chain features in type 1 diabetes. This table comes from immunoSEQ multiplex PCR, and its TCRdb copy is limited to in-frame clones, with some not included. Here the sample spans 25,000 to 30,000 clones, around 60% being singletons. The material sequenced was Tregs from blood. The receptors here all came from a woman in her thirties with type 1 diabetes. CDR3s include the opening cysteine and the closing phenylalanine or tryptophan. Rows give clone size only sometimes, using once, few, many, or a class for an expanded clone.

cdr3_length	clone_size	v_call	cdr3_aa
13	NA	TRBV7-3	CASSSGRGNTIYF
15	NA	TRBV6-5	CASSYSGDSGNTIYF
16	few	TRBV30	CAWSTGLAGDGETQYF
15	NA	TRBV28	CASRAGRGGSYEQYF
17	few	TRBV5-1	CASSPMGLAGSSYEQFF
11	NA	TRBV20-1	CSAKGGNEQYF
14	NA	TRBV4-2	CASSPEVIGETQYF
15	few	TRBV11-1	CASSSRDRGTREQYF
14	few	TRBV5-1	CASSLEGTSGEQFF
11	NA	TRBV20-1	CSASRGTEAFF
15	NA	TRBV6-5	CASKPQGNSDTEAFF
15	NA	TRBV6-6	CASSLKRVENSPLHF
16	NA	TRBV25-1	CASSPATGANNQPQHF
15	NA	TRBV6-6	CASSPAMRADYGYTF
18	NA	TRBV7-9	CASSLLAGTEGPQETQYF
14	NA	TRBV4-2	CASSPQDSSYEQYF
11	NA	TRBV29-1	CSVDVGDTIYF
15	NA	TRBV29-1	CSVVMAGLHYNEQFF
18	NA	TRBV28	CASSFTFTSRYSNQPQHF
15	NA	TRBV6-5	CASSSQLAGTNEQFF
15	NA	TRBV28	CASSLGGANTGELFF
16	NA	TRBV11-2	CASSRSFSGDAYEQYF
10	NA	TRBV20-1	CSMASYEQYF
17	NA	TRBV19	CASSLNIRQGPNNEQFF
14	NA	TRBV11-3	CASSSSGTTYEQYF
15	NA	TRBV7-9	CASARPGLAGYEQYF
12	few	TRBV29-1	CSVTRGSYEQYF
13	NA	TRBV18	CASSPGGRQPQHF
11	NA	TRBV29-1	CSVEEQYEQYF